This T cell receptor beta chain was profiled in a study of T cell responses to AZD1222 COVID-19 vaccine. Regarding the study as a whole: Recipients of AZD1222 seropositive at baseline numbered only 5 to 7.

Clones were sequenced by immunoSEQ multiplex PCR, and TCRdb holds only the in-frame ones, with some missing. The sample includes 200,000 or so clones, approximately 94% seen only once; the top ten take 9.2%. CDR3 length equals 14 residues. V shed 2 bases and J shed 7 bases, with 15 bases lying between them. Germline values: CDR1 MNHEY, CDR2 SVGAGI. Comment on this clone: Antigen specificity is unknown.

The chain combines TRBV6-5 with TRBJ2-7, with D uncertain. The TCR sequence derives from an adult in good health. This specimen was peripheral blood, taken on day 0 of AZD1222 vaccination. CDR3 in DNA: TGTGCCAGCAGTTACCGGTCCGGTACTACGGAGCAGTACTTC. Its translation: CASSYRSGTTEQYF.